A selection of T cell receptor beta chains follows, all from one sample in a study of early stage breast cancer tumors. This table comes from immunoSEQ multiplex PCR, and its TCRdb copy is limited to in-frame clones, with some not included. The sample shows some 30,000 clones, around four fifths of them seen only once. The sample comprised blood. Receptor source: a person aged 45 to 60 with breast cancer. The conserved cysteine and the conserved F or W are not part of the CDR3 here.

V gene	J gene	CDR3 protein
TRBV2	TRBJ1-4	ASSEDDRGGEKLF
TRBV2	TRBJ2-5	ASSEPGEETQY
TRBV7-9	TRBJ2-1	ASSHRGSSNPYNEQF
TRBV5-1	TRBJ1-4	ASSPRTGNEKLF
TRBV5-1	TRBJ2-3	ASSLGDRGPLGTDTQY
TRBV21-1	TRBJ2-3	ASSKIQGKGTDTQY
TRBV4-1	TRBJ1-3	ASSPVGRALGNTIY
TRBV28	TRBJ1-5	ASKLTGSNQPQH
TRBV5-4	TRBJ2-5	ASSLVQGETQY
TRBV4-2	TRBJ1-5	ASSQDQNSNQPQH
TRBV30	TRBJ2-5	AWSLVETQY
TRBV18	TRBJ1-3	ASSPLRESSGNTIY
TRBV6-1	TRBJ2-1	AARTAYNEQF
TRBV11-2	TRBJ2-3	ASSSPGHPVPVDTQY
TRBV30	TRBJ2-3	AWSLAISVTDTQY
TRBV11-2	TRBJ1-1	ASSFSPNTEAF
TRBV4-2	TRBJ2-3	ASSQGTSGASTDTQY
TRBV4-1	TRBJ1-1	ASSQDRSAGGDTEAF
TRBV7-7	TRBJ2-7	ASSLTGDPGDEQY
TRBV19	TRBJ1-1	ASLAGTENTEAF
TRBV9	TRBJ2-7	ASSVAPPGTGVPYEQY
TRBV11-1	TRBJ2-7	ASSLVVPPYEQY
TRBV15	TRBJ1-1	ATSRALQRNTEAF